This passage covers 19 T cell receptor beta chains from one sample sequenced in a study of blood T cell repertoires in COVID-19 (dated by TCRdb to 2018 to 2020). Receptor amplification or capture employed the immunoSEQ multiplex PCR assay. As stored in TCRdb, this immuneACCESS dataset retains in-frame rearrangements with V and J assigned. A fraction of the clones does not appear; measured against another copy, unresolved V genes explain less than half of the discrepancy, and the remainder lacks a known reason. For this sample there are about 190,000 clones; 85% to 90% appear just once. The ten largest clones represent around 1.7% of the sample. The sequencing input was peripheral blood. The origin of the receptors is a young man with active or convalescent COVID-19.

The chain combines TRBV3-1 (or the pseudogene TRBV3-2) with TRBJ2-7; 10 positions agree with TRBD1. With V trimmed by 2 bases and J by 5 bases, 3 bases remained unmatched. The CDR3 spans 14 residues. Germline V gene data show CDR1 as LGHDT and CDR2 as YNNKEL (reference sequence). CDR3: CASSQWDRGNEQYF. The CDR3 region has the DNA TGTGCCAGCAGCCAATGGGACAGGGGCAACGAGCAGTACTTC.

The gene calls are TRBV11-2 and TRBJ2-3, with 12 bases matching TRBD2. The CDR3 spans 17 residues. The germline V gene encodes CDR1 SGHAT and CDR2 FQNNGV. Trimming at V came to 1 base and at J to 6 bases, leaving 8 bases not matched to a gene. CDR3 nucleotide sequence: TGTGCCAGCAGCTTAGTAAGGTCTAGCGGGAGGGGGGATACGCAGTATTTT. Residues: CASSLVRSSGRGDTQYF.

The chain employs TRBV5-6 and TRBJ2-7; D unresolved. Trimming stripped 5 bases from V and 2 bases from J, with 8 bases between. The CDR3 has 12 residues. The germline CDR1 and CDR2 sequences are SGHDT and YYEEEE. The CDR3: CASRAVTYEQYF. CDR3 nucleotides: TGTGCCAGCAGGGCCGTAACCTACGAGCAGTACTTC.

The chain has TRBV7-2 and TRBJ2-7, with 9 positions matching TRBD2. Trimming took 7 bases from V and 2 from J; bases not matched to a gene: 3. The CDR3 length is 13 residues. Germline V gene lookup returns CDR1 SGHTA and CDR2 FQGNSA. CDR3 nucleotides: TGTGCCAGCAAGACTAGCGGCACCTACGAGCAGTACTTC. Translated: CASKTSGTYEQYF.

The V and J genes are TRBV19 and TRBJ1-3, with unresolved D. This CDR3 region has 15 residues. Trimming removed 10 bases from V and 0 bases from J, with 16 bases in between. Germline V gene data show CDR1 as LNHDA and CDR2 as SQIVND (reference sequence). CDR3 sequence reads: CATSTLSISGNTIYF. Here the CDR3 DNA reads TGTGCCACTTCCACGCTCAGTATCTCTGGAAACACCATATATTTT.

The chain is built from TRBV2 and TRBJ1-5, with a tentative D call TRBD1 (5 bases). V was cut by 6 bases and J by 3 bases, with 12 bases left in between. The CDR3 is 14 amino acids. In germline, CDR1 is SNHLY, CDR2 FYNNEI. CDR3: CASRYRQNNQPQHF. CDR3 sequence (DNA): TGTGCCAGCAGATACAGACAGAACAATCAGCCCCAGCATTTT.

In its sample, this clone was seen a few times. This chain joins TRBV6-2 or TRBV6-3 and TRBJ2-1; 11 bases are a match to TRBD1. This CDR3 has 16 residues. Germline CDR1 is MNHEY and CDR2 is SVGEGT. V shed 7 bases and J 3 bases; nucleotides not matched to a gene: 8. The CDR3 is CASTPLGQGVYNEQFF. Written as DNA, the CDR3 is TGTGCCAGCACCCCCTTGGGACAGGGGGTCTACAATGAGCAGTTCTTC.

J is TRBJ2-1 and V is TRBV5-4; D might be TRBD2 (6 bases). The CDR3 runs 16 residues. The germline V gene encodes CDR1 SGHNT and CDR2 YYREEE (reference sequence). Between the trimmed V and J ends, which lost 3 bases and 0 bases, there was a span of 13 bases. The CDR3 spells CASSSRGLRSYNEQFF. The CDR3 region has the DNA TGTGCCAGCAGCTCGCGGGGATTACGCTCCTACAATGAGCAGTTCTTC.

The chain employs TRBV5-1 and TRBJ1-5, with 7 bases lining up with TRBD1. The CDR3 is 14 amino acids. Germline V gene lookup returns CDR1 SGHRS and CDR2 YFSETQ. V was pared by 3 bases and J by 2 bases, with 2 bases of the junction left unmatched. CDR3 amino acids: CASSWTGGNQPQHF. The CDR3 DNA sequence: TGCGCCAGCAGCTGGACAGGAGGCAATCAGCCCCAGCATTTT.

The gene calls are TRBV27 and TRBJ1-1, with unresolved D. Per germline, CDR1 MNHEY and CDR2 SMNVEV (reference sequence). V gave up 0 bases and J gave up 9 bases, with 11 bases separating them. This CDR3 is 13 amino acids long. This chain's CDR3 is CASSLSPQSQAFF. The DNA of the CDR3 is TGTGCCAGCAGTTTATCGCCCCAGTCGCAAGCTTTCTTT.

The chain recombines TRBV24-1 with TRBJ2-3, with D tentatively TRBD1 (5 bases). The length of the CDR3 is 14 residues. Trimming shortened V by 6 bases and J by 0 bases, and 9 bases separated the two germline ends. Germline values: CDR1 KGHDR, CDR2 SFDVKD. As DNA, the CDR3 is TGTGCCACCAGTCAGGGTGCTAGCACAGATACGCAGTATTTT. Translating it yields CATSQGASTDTQYF.

The chain joins TRBV5-1 to TRBJ2-5; 8 bases are shared with TRBD1. CDR3 length: 15 amino acids. Looked up from germline, CDR1 is SGHRS and CDR2 is YFSETQ. Trimming at V came to 2 bases and at J to 5 bases, leaving 8 bases not matched to a gene. The CDR3 nucleotides are TGCGCCAGCAGCTTCTGGCAGGGGGCTTTGGAGACCCAGTACTTC. The encoded protein is CASSFWQGALETQYF.

This clone has more than one count but fewer than ten. The CDR3 loop reads CASGRVGSSYNEQFF. The CDR3 DNA follows: TGTGCCAGCGGACGGGTCGGGAGCTCCTACAATGAGCAGTTCTTC. The chain carries TRBV6-5 and TRBJ2-1; tentative D call: TRBD2 (6 bases). V was pared by 8 bases and J by 0 bases, with 14 bases between. The CDR3 has 15 amino acids. Germline loops: CDR1 MNHEY, CDR2 SVGAGI.

V is TRBV29-1 and J is TRBJ1-1, with 8 bases that match TRBD1. CDR3 length: 14 residues. The germline V gene has CDR1 SQVTM and CDR2 ANQGSEA. V dropped 6 bases and J dropped 10; count of bases not matched to a gene: 16. Here the CDR3 DNA reads TGCAGCGTAGCACGCCAGGGGGCTTTCACGGGAGCTTTCTTT. It is translated as CSVARQGAFTGAFF.

V is TRBV30 and J is TRBJ1-5, with D uncertain. Germline V gene lookup returns CDR1 GTSNPN and CDR2 SVGIG (reference sequence). The CDR3 runs 15 residues. V dropped 0 bases and J dropped 0 bases, with 9 bases sitting between them. DNA of the CDR3: TGTGCCTGGAGTGTACACGGGAATAGCAATCAGCCCCAGCATTTT. Its translation is CAWSVHGNSNQPQHF.

This chain's CDR3 is CASSIDLGGADTQYF. CDR3 nucleotide sequence: TGTGCCAGTAGTATAGATCTCGGGGGGGCAGATACGCAGTATTTT. This sequence joins TRBV19 and TRBJ2-3, with 8 bases aligning to TRBD2. CDR1 is LNHDA, CDR2 SQIVND, per germline (reference sequence). This CDR3 is built from 15 residues. V trimming: 0 bases; J trimming: 4 bases; junction bases outside the gene matches: 3.

The rearrangement links TRBV24-1 to TRBJ2-1; TRBD1 agrees at 8 bases. Germline values: CDR1 KGHDR, CDR2 SFDVKD. This CDR3 comprises 12 residues. With V trimmed by 4 bases and J by 13 bases, 5 bases remained unmatched. The CDR3 bases are TGTGCCACCAGTGAGGCGGACAGGGCCCAGTTCTTC. This codes for CATSEADRAQFF.

For the CDR3, the DNA is TGTGCCAGCAGTAGGGACAGCGTTTATAATTCACCCCTCCACTTT. This translates into CASSRDSVYNSPLHF. The gene calls are TRBV6-6 and TRBJ1-6; 7 positions match TRBD1. Germline CDR1 and CDR2: MNHNY and SVGAGI (reference sequence). The CDR3 extends over 15 amino acids. Germline trimming cut 5 bases from V and 4 bases from J; bases unmatched to any gene: 5.

V usage is TRBV7-9 and J usage is TRBJ2-1; TRBD1 aligns across 8 bases. V dropped 4 bases and J dropped 14; count of bases not matched to a gene: 4. Looked up from germline, CDR1 is SEHNR and CDR2 is FQNEAQ (reference sequence). The CDR3 runs 11 residues. CDR3 loop: CASSSGGGEFF. Written as DNA, the CDR3 is TGTGCCAGCAGCTCAGGGGGCGGGGAGTTCTTC.